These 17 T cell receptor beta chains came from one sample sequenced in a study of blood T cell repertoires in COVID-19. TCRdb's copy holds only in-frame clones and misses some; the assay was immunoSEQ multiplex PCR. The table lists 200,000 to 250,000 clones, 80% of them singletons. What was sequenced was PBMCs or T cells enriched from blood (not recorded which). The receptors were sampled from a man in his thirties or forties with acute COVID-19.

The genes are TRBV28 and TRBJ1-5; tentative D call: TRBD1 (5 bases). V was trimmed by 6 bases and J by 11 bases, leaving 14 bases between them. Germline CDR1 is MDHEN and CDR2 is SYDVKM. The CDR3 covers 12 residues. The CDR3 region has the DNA TGTGCCAGCAGCCCCCCCTCGGGGGCCCAGCATTTT. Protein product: CASSPPSGAQHF.

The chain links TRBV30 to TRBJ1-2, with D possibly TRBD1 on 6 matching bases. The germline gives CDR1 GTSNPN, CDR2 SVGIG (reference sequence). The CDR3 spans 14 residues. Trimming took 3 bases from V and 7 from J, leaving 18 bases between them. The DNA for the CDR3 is TGTGCCTGGAGCGACAGAGGGGGGGCGCGTGGCTACACCTTC. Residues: CAWSDRGGARGYTF.

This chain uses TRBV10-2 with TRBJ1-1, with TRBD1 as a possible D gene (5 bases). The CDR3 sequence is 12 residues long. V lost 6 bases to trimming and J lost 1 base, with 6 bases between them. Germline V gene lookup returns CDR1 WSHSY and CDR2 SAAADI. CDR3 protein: CASRTENTEAFF. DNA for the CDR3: TGCGCCAGCAGGACAGAGAACACTGAAGCTTTCTTT.

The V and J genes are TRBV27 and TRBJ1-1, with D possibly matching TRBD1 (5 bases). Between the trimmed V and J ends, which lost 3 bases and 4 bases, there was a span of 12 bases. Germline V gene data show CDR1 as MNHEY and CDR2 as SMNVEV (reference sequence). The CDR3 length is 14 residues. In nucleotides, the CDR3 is TGTGCCAGCAGTTTCAGGGCTAGGGGCACTGAAGCTTTCTTT. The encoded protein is CASSFRARGTEAFF.

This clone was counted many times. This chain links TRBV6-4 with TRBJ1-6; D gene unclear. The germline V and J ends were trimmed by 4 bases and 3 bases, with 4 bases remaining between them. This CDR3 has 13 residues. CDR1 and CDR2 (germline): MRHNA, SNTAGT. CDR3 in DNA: TGTGCCAGCAGTGGAGACTATAATTCACCCCTCCACTTT. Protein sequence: CASSGDYNSPLHF.

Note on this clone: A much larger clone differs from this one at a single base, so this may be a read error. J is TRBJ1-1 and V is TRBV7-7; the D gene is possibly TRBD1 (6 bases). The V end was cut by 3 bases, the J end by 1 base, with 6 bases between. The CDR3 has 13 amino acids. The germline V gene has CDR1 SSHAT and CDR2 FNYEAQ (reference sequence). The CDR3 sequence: CASSLDRNTEAFF. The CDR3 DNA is TGTGCCAGCAGCTTGGACAGGAACACTGAAGCTTTCTTT.

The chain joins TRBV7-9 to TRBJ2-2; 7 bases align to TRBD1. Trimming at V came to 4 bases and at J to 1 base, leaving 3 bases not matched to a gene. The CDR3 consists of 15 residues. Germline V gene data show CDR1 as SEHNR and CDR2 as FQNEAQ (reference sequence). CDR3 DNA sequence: TGTGCCAGCAGCTCAGGGACAGTGAACACCGGGGAGCTGTTTTTT. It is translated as CASSSGTVNTGELFF.

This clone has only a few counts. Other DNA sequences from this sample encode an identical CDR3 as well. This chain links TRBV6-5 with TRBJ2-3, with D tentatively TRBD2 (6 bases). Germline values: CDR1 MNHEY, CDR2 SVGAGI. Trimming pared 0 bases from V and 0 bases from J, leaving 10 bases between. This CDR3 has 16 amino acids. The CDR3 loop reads CASSYSGRGSTDTQYF. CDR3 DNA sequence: TGTGCCAGCAGTTACTCGGGGCGGGGAAGCACAGATACGCAGTATTTT.

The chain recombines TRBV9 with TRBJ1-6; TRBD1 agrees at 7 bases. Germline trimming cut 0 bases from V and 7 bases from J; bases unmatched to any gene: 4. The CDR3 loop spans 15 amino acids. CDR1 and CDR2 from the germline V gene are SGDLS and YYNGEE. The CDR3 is CASSVGGGANSPLHF. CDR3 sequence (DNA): TGTGCCAGCAGCGTAGGAGGGGGCGCGAATTCACCCCTCCACTTT.

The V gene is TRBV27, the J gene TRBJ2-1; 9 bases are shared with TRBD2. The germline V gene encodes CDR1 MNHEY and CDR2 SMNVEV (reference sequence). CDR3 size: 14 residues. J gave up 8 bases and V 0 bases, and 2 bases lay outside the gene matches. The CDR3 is CASSLSRGGDEQFF. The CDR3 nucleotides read TGTGCCAGCAGTTTATCGCGCGGGGGGGATGAGCAGTTCTTC.

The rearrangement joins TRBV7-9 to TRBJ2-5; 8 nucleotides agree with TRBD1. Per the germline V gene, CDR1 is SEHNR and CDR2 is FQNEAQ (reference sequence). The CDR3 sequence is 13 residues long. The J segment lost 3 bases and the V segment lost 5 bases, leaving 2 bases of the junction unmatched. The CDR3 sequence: CASSMTGEETQYF. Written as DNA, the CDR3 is TGTGCCAGCAGCATGACAGGGGAAGAGACCCAGTACTTC.

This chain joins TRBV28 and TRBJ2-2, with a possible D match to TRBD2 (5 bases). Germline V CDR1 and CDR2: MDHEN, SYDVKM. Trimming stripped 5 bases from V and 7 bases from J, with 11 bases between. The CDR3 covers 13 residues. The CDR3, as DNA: TGTGCCAGCAGTCTCCTGGACTTCGGGGAGCTGTTTTTT. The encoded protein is CASSLLDFGELFF.

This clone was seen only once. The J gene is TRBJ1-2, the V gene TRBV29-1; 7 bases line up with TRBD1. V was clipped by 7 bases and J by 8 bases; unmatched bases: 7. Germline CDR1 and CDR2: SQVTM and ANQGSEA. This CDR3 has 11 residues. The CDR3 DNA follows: TGCAGCGGACAGGGCTCGAAGGGCTACACCTTC. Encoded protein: CSGQGSKGYTF.

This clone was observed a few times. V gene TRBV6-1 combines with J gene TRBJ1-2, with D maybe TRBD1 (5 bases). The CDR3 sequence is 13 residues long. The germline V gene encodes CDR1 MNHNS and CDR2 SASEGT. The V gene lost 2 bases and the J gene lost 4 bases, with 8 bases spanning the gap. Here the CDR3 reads CASSEKGFYGYTF. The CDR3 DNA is TGTGCCAGCAGTGAAAAGGGGTTCTATGGCTACACCTTC.

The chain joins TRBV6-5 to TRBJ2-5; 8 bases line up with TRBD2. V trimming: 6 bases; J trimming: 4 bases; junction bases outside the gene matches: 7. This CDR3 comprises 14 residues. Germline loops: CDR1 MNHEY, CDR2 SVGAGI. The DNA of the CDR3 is TGTGCCAGCAGCTCACGGGGGGGCGGAGAGACCCAGTACTTC. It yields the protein CASSSRGGGETQYF.

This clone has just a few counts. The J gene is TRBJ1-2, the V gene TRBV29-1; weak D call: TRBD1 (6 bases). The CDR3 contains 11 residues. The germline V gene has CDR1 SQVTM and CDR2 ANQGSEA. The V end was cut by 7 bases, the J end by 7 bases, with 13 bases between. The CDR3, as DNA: TGCAGCGGGGAACAGGGTAGTGGCTACACCTTC. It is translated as CSGEQGSGYTF.

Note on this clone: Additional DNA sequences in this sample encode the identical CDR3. CDR3 DNA sequence: TGTGCCACCAGTGCGCAGGGCAATCAGCCCCAGCATTTT. Its protein product is CATSAQGNQPQHF. The chain employs TRBV24-1 and TRBJ1-5; D is unclear. This CDR3 is 13 amino acids long. CDR1 and CDR2 (germline): KGHDR, SFDVKD. V gave up 5 bases and J gave up 2 bases, with 6 bases separating them.